Listed below are T cell receptor beta chains from one sample, sequenced in a study of blood T cells in healthy people across ages. TCRdb reanalysed the 5' RACE reads using MiXCR and keeps one entry per CDR3 protein. The table lists just over 800,000 distinct CDR3 sequences, under 80% of them singletons, with 25% to 30% in the top ten. Sequenced input: blood. Receptors were obtained from a man aged 25-45 years in good health. CDR3s include the opening cysteine and the closing phenylalanine or tryptophan. The order of the fields is J gene, clone size, D gene, V gene, CDR3 protein, CDR3 DNA. The D gene is left open where the match is weak. Only part of the rows carry a size: once, few, many, or a class if the clone is expanded.

J: TRBJ2-1
size: .
D: .
V: TRBV3-1
CDR3: CASSQVAETQFF
DNA: TGTGCCAGCAGCCAAGTCGCGGAGACCCAGTTCTTC

J: TRBJ2-7
size: .
D: .
V: TRBV12-3/TRBV12-4
CDR3: CASSLAPDPEQYF
DNA: TGTGCCAGCAGTTTAGCCCCCGACCCCGAGCAGTACTTC

J: TRBJ2-3
size: .
D: TRBD2
V: TRBV20-1
CDR3: CSASGPAGGRDTDMQYF
DNA: TGCAGTGCTAGTGGCCCAGCGGGGGGGCGGGACACAGATATGCAGTATTTT

J: TRBJ2-2
size: .
D: .
V: TRBV7-3
CDR3: CASSWFSPGELFF
DNA: TGTGCCAGTTCCTGGTTTAGCCCCGGGGAGCTGTTTTTT

J: TRBJ1-5
size: .
D: TRBD1
V: TRBV12-3/TRBV12-4
CDR3: CASRPGTGNSNQPQHF
DNA: TGTGCCAGCAGACCCGGGACAGGGAATAGCAATCAGCCCCAGCATTTT

J: TRBJ2-7
size: .
D: .
V: TRBV7-9
CDR3: CASSSGQEAPHEQYF
DNA: TGTGCCAGCAGCTCGGGACAAGAGGCTCCCCACGAGCAGTACTTC

J: TRBJ1-4
size: .
D: .
V: TRBV7-3
CDR3: CASSQSGNSDEKLFF
DNA: TGTGCCAGCAGCCAGTCAGGGAATAGCGATGAAAAACTGTTTTTT

J: TRBJ1-2
size: .
D: TRBD1
V: TRBV10-3
CDR3: CAISEPDRGRGVRYGYTF
DNA: TGTGCCATCAGTGAGCCTGACAGGGGCCGGGGAGTTAGGTATGGCTACACCTTC

J: TRBJ2-5
size: .
D: .
V: TRBV5-1
CDR3: CASSLGDTGGTQYF
DNA: TGCGCCAGCAGCTTGGGGGACACCGGCGGGACCCAGTACTTC

J: TRBJ1-2
size: .
D: TRBD1
V: TRBV5-1
CDR3: CASSLEAGGENGYTF
DNA: TGCGCCAGCAGCTTGGAGGCAGGGGGCGAGAATGGCTACACCTTC

J: TRBJ2-1
size: .
D: .
V: TRBV24-1
CDR3: CATSDPPRDAGRYEQFF
DNA: TGTGCCACCAGTGATCCCCCCCGGGACGCCGGGCGGTATGAGCAGTTCTTC

J: TRBJ2-5
size: .
D: .
V: TRBV7-2
CDR3: CATDRGGSQETQYF
DNA: TGTGCCACTGATAGGGGGGGGAGCCAAGAGACCCAGTACTTC

J: TRBJ1-4
size: .
D: .
V: TRBV6-5
CDR3: CASSSLGTPDRSTNEKLFF
DNA: TGTGCCAGCAGTTCTCTCGGTACGCCGGACAGATCAACTAATGAAAAACTGTTTTTT

J: TRBJ2-7
size: few
D: .
V: TRBV7-8
CDR3: CASSSSDSEQYF
DNA: TGTGCCAGCAGCTCCAGTGACTCCGAGCAGTACTTC

J: TRBJ2-7
size: few
D: TRBD2
V: TRBV20-1
CDR3: CSASLAGGPVSYEQYF
DNA: TGCAGTGCTAGTCTAGCGGGGGGGCCTGTATCCTACGAGCAGTACTTC

J: TRBJ2-7
size: .
D: .
V: TRBV6-5
CDR3: CASSGRPYEQYF
DNA: TGTGCCAGCTCGGGACGGCCTTACGAGCAGTACTTC

J: TRBJ2-5
size: once
D: .
V: TRBV28
CDR3: CASSLETLASWETQYF
DNA: TGTGCCAGCAGTTTAGAGACGCTAGCGAGTTGGGAGACCCAGTACTTC

J: TRBJ2-7
size: .
D: .
V: TRBV28
CDR3: CASSIAGRIYYEQYF
DNA: TGTGCCAGCAGTATAGCCGGACGGATCTACTACGAGCAGTACTTC

J: TRBJ2-5
size: few
D: TRBD2
V: TRBV12-3/TRBV12-4
CDR3: CASSPSGGPGETQYF
DNA: TGTGCCAGCAGTCCTAGCGGGGGGCCGGGAGAGACCCAGTACTTC

J: TRBJ1-6
size: few
D: .
V: TRBV6-5
CDR3: CASSQSSYNSPLHF
DNA: TGTGCCAGCAGCCAGAGCTCCTATAATTCACCCCTCCACTTT

J: TRBJ2-1
size: .
D: TRBD2
V: TRBV20-1
CDR3: CSARDRASGGAYNEQFF
DNA: TGCAGTGCTAGAGATCGGGCTAGCGGGGGGGCCTATAATGAGCAGTTCTTC

J: TRBJ2-7
size: once
D: .
V: TRBV29-1
CDR3: CSVEDQNRNEQYF
DNA: TGCAGCGTTGAAGATCAGAACAGAAACGAGCAGTACTTC

J: TRBJ2-7
size: .
D: TRBD1
V: TRBV4-3
CDR3: CASSQYTGGSYEQYF
DNA: TGCGCCAGCAGCCAGTACACAGGGGGTTCGTACGAGCAGTACTTC

J: TRBJ2-3
size: .
D: .
V: TRBV12-3/TRBV12-4
CDR3: CASSLGRAGTDTQYF
DNA: TGTGCCAGCAGCTTAGGTCGGGCCGGGACAGATACGCAGTATTTT

J: TRBJ2-7
size: .
D: .
V: TRBV20-1
CDR3: CSPLGSYEQYF
DNA: TGCAGTCCGCTCGGATCTTACGAGCAGTACTTC

J: TRBJ1-1
size: .
D: .
V: TRBV20-1
CDR3: CSARDTGGVGTEAFF
DNA: TGCAGTGCTAGAGATACCGGGGGCGTGGGGACTGAAGCTTTCTTT

J: TRBJ1-2
size: once
D: .
V: TRBV9
CDR3: CASSPRTDPNYGYTF
DNA: TGTGCCAGCAGCCCCCGGACAGACCCTAACTATGGCTACACCTTC

J: TRBJ2-5
size: .
D: TRBD2
V: TRBV5-1
CDR3: CASSLASGGFETQYF
DNA: TGCGCCAGCAGCTTGGCTAGCGGCGGGTTCGAGACCCAGTACTTC

J: TRBJ2-4
size: few
D: .
V: TRBV29-1
CDR3: CSACYGAKNIQYF
DNA: TGCAGCGCGTGCTACGGGGCAAAAAACATTCAGTACTTC

J: TRBJ2-4
size: .
D: TRBD2
V: TRBV4-3
CDR3: CASSQEGGGKNIQYF
DNA: TGCGCCAGCAGCCAAGAAGGCGGGGGCAAAAACATTCAGTACTTC

J: TRBJ2-7
size: once
D: TRBD1
V: TRBV29-1
CDR3: CSAGTASYEQYF
DNA: TGCAGCGCTGGGACAGCCTCCTACGAGCAGTACTTC

J: TRBJ2-2
size: .
D: .
V: TRBV11-1
CDR3: CASSSGLRRGNTGELFF
DNA: TGTGCCAGCAGCTCCGGACTGAGGCGGGGGAACACCGGGGAGCTGTTTTTT